Detailed here is one T cell receptor beta chain. The target antigen is unknown. The sample is drawn from a study of T cells expressing NK-cell markers. Across the study: Sequencing of TCR beta repertoires drew on sorted CD3+CD56+NKG2C+, CD3+CD56+NKG2C- and CD3+CD56-NKG2C+ T cells. In the group of eight sequenced donors, seven were HCMV-seropositive and one was seronegative.

The CDR3 is made up of 16 amino acids. The germline V gene has CDR1 DFQATT and CDR2 SNEGSKA (reference sequence). The study's findings and limits: In a few donors, dominant clonotypes made up about 28.3-60.1% of CD3+CD56-NKG2C+ cells. Whether expanded NKG2C+ T cell clones were HCMV-specific remained unclear.

One entry per CDR3 protein, without DNA, is what TCRdb gives after re-calling the 5' RACE reads. This repertoire includes hundreds of thousands of distinct CDR3 sequences. This chain joins TRBV20-1 and TRBJ2-1; with no DNA, the TCRdb D assignment of TRBD1 cannot be verified. The sequencing input was blood T cells: a sorted CD56 or NKG2C T cell subset, CD4+ or CD8+ T cells, or bulk PBMC T cells (not recorded which). The sequence was obtained from a woman aged 18-70 years in good health. The CDR3 loop is CSARAGTQRRYNEQFF.